The rows below give T cell receptor beta chains drawn from one sample of a study of T cells in localized non-small cell lung cancer. The protocol was immunoSEQ multiplex PCR, while the TCRdb copy is restricted to in-frame clones and leaves out a portion. The table shows 45,000 to 60,000 clones, with 86% occurring only once. The input for sequencing was PBMCs, taken before any cancer treatment. These receptor sequences come from a man aged 40 to 75 with stage II lung adenocarcinoma. CDR3s include the opening cysteine and the closing phenylalanine or tryptophan. The D gene is left open where the match is weak. Rows give clone size only sometimes, using once, few, many, or a class for an expanded clone.

V	J	D	size	DNA	CDR3
TRBV6-6	TRBJ2-2	NA	NA	TGTGCCAGCAGTTACGAAGATACCCACACGAAAGAGCTGTTTTTT	CASSYEDTHTKELFF
TRBV9	TRBJ1-1	NA	NA	TGTGCCAGCAGCGTAGCTCCGGGGAACACTGAAGCTTTCTTT	CASSVAPGNTEAFF
TRBV6-4	TRBJ2-1	TRBD1	NA	TGTGCCAGCAGTGACGGTGGACAGGGACACAATGAGCAGTTCTTC	CASSDGGQGHNEQFF
TRBV4-2	TRBJ1-1	NA	NA	TGTGCCAGCAGCTATCCTCAGGACAGGAACACTGAAGCTTTCTTT	CASSYPQDRNTEAFF
TRBV6-1	TRBJ1-5	TRBD1	NA	TGTGCCAGCAGAGGGACAGAACCTCAGCCCCAGCATTTT	CASRGTEPQPQHF
TRBV4-2	TRBJ1-2	NA	NA	TGTGCCAGCAGCGTAGATTCCTCCAGGGTCGGGGACTATGGCTACACCTTC	CASSVDSSRVGDYGYTF
TRBV5-1	TRBJ1-5	NA	NA	TGCGCCAGCGAACGGGTCGAACCTATAACCCAGCATTTT	CASERVEPITQHF
TRBV30	TRBJ2-3	NA	NA	TGTGCCTGGAGTGTAGACTCCTCGGGGGTTACGCAGTATTTT	CAWSVDSSGVTQYF
TRBV6-6	TRBJ1-1	NA	NA	TGTGCCAGCAGTTCAGAAGGGGGGTTGGTGACTGAAGCTTTCTTT	CASSSEGGLVTEAFF
TRBV12-5	TRBJ1-5	NA	NA	TGTGCTAGTGGTTCCAACGTAGCAGAGGAGCCCCAGCATTTT	CASGSNVAEEPQHF
TRBV6-5	TRBJ1-1	NA	few	TGTGCCAGCAGTCGTCTGAACACTGAAGCTTTCTTT	CASSRLNTEAFF
TRBV5-5	TRBJ2-5	TRBD1	NA	TGTGCCAGCAGCTTGGACAGGGGAGCGGAGACCCAGTACTTC	CASSLDRGAETQYF
TRBV18	TRBJ2-3	TRBD2	NA	TGTGCCAGCTCACCGACTAGCGGGGGGTATGCAGATACGCAGTATTTT	CASSPTSGGYADTQYF
TRBV7-3	TRBJ1-6	NA	NA	TGTGCCAGCAGCTTAGGGGACGACTATAATTCACCCCTCCACTTT	CASSLGDDYNSPLHF
TRBV7-6	TRBJ2-7	NA	NA	TGTGCCAGCAGCTTGGTCGGGGGAACGGAGGAGCAGTACTTC	CASSLVGGTEEQYF
TRBV4-2	TRBJ2-3	NA	NA	TGTGCCAGCAGCCCCGGACGAACGGCAGATACGCAGTATTTT	CASSPGRTADTQYF
TRBV27	TRBJ2-1	TRBD2	NA	TGTGCCAGCCAGTGGCGGACAGTCCCGACTAGCGGGAACAATGAGCAGTTCTTC	CASQWRTVPTSGNNEQFF
TRBV7-9	TRBJ1-2	NA	NA	TGTGCCAGCAACTTAATTAACGAGGCAATCGGCTACACCTTC	CASNLINEAIGYTF
TRBV6-5	TRBJ1-1	NA	NA	TGTGCCAGCAGCCGGGGACAAGTCGGTGAAGCTTTCTTT	CASSRGQVGEAFF
TRBV7-8	TRBJ1-4	NA	NA	TGTGCCAGCAGCTTAGGGGGTTCGGAAAAACTGTTTTTT	CASSLGGSEKLFF
TRBV2	TRBJ2-2	TRBD1	NA	TGTGCCAGCGAGACTGGACAGGGTCAAAACACCGGGGAGCTGTTTTTT	CASETGQGQNTGELFF
TRBV18	TRBJ1-1	TRBD1	once	TGTGCCAGCTCACCGAGCGGACAGGGAGGAAGAAACACTGAAGCTTTCTTT	CASSPSGQGGRNTEAFF
TRBV6-5	TRBJ2-2	NA	NA	TGTGCCAGCAGAGGAGCCGGGGAGCTGTTTTTT	CASRGAGELFF
TRBV5-5	TRBJ2-1	NA	NA	TGTGCCAGCAGCTTCGCAGCCACCTTGTACGATGAGCAGTTCTTC	CASSFAATLYDEQFF
TRBV6-5	TRBJ1-5	NA	NA	TGTGCCAGCATGAAAGGCGGGGGCGGGTTTCAGCCCCAGCATTTT	CASMKGGGGFQPQHF
TRBV6-5	TRBJ2-2	NA	NA	TGTGCCAGCAGTCCCGGGATAAACACCGGGGAGCTGTTTTTT	CASSPGINTGELFF
TRBV10-2	TRBJ1-2	TRBD1	few	TGCGCCAGCAGGTCGGAGGGGGCCTATGGCTACACCTTC	CASRSEGAYGYTF
TRBV5-1	TRBJ2-2	NA	once	TGCGCCAGCAGCTTGGCCTTTACAGGGTTGGACACCGGGGAGCTGTTTTTT	CASSLAFTGLDTGELFF
TRBV25-1	TRBJ1-2	TRBD1	NA	TGTGCCAGCAGTGAGGAGGGGGCGAAGTATGGCTACACCTTC	CASSEEGAKYGYTF
TRBV5-8	TRBJ1-4	NA	NA	TGTGCCAGCAGCAGTGGGGACCTCACTCCAACTAATGAAAAACTGTTTTTT	CASSSGDLTPTNEKLFF
TRBV9	TRBJ1-2	NA	once	TGTGCCAGCAGCGTTGGGGGGAAGAGTGTAGGCTACACCTTC	CASSVGGKSVGYTF
TRBV5-1	TRBJ2-6	TRBD1	NA	TGCGCCAGCAGCTTCATAGGGGGCTCTCTCTCTGGGGCCAACGTCCTGACTTTC	CASSFIGGSLSGANVLTF
TRBV29-1	TRBJ2-2	TRBD1	NA	TGCAGCGCCGGGACAGGGAACACCGGGGAGCTGTTTTTT	CSAGTGNTGELFF
TRBV7-2	TRBJ1-2	TRBD1	NA	TGTGCCAGCAGCCTATATCAGACCGGGACAGGGTACTATGGCTACACCTTC	CASSLYQTGTGYYGYTF
TRBV6-5	TRBJ1-1	NA	NA	TGTGCCAGCAGCTCATCAGGCCTAGAAGCTTTCTTT	CASSSSGLEAFF
TRBV6-1	TRBJ1-6	NA	once	TGTGCCAGCAGTGAAGCAGGCAATTCACCCCTCCACTTT	CASSEAGNSPLHF
TRBV10-2	TRBJ1-5	TRBD1	NA	TGCGCCAGCCAGACAGGGCCCAATCAGCCCCAGCATTTT	CASQTGPNQPQHF
TRBV5-1	TRBJ2-3	TRBD2	NA	TGCGCCAGCAGCTGGACTAGCGGGGGCCGTAGCACAGATACGCAGTATTTT	CASSWTSGGRSTDTQYF
TRBV9	TRBJ1-1	TRBD1	NA	TGTGCCAGCAGCCCGAAGGGACAGATGAACACTGAAGCTTTCTTT	CASSPKGQMNTEAFF
TRBV6-6	TRBJ1-4	NA	NA	TGTGCCAGCAGTGACCAGAGGGTAACTAATGAAAAACTGTTTTTT	CASSDQRVTNEKLFF